This TCR beta chain is from a study of T cell changes during pregnancy in multiple sclerosis. CDR3 size: 14 residues. CDR1 is SGHTA and CDR2 is FQGTGA in the germline V gene. V lost 4 bases and J 3 bases, leaving 10 bases between the germline ends. Sequencing was performed with immunoSEQ multiplex PCR; in TCRdb, only in-frame clones are kept and a portion is missing. The table shows tens of thousands of clones, with 90% to 95% occurring only once. The material was peripheral blood, obtained before pregnancy. The TCR originated in a female donor with multiple sclerosis, enrolled in a pregnancy study. V gene TRBV7-3 combines with J gene TRBJ1-3; no clear D gene. The CDR3 reads CASSSGGFGNTIYF. CDR3 nucleotide sequence: TGTGCCAGCAGCTCCGGAGGGTTTGGAAACACCATATATTTT.